Sequencing of this TCR beta chain was carried out in a study of Graves' ophthalmopathy and Graves' hyperthyroidism. This CDR3 is 13 amino acids long. V was clipped by 4 bases and J by 4 bases, with 13 bases between them. Germline CDR1 SQVTM, CDR2 ANQGSEA. Investigators amplified TCR beta CDR3 regions from RNA transcripts. First-round RT-PCR used HTBI primers; second-round multiplex PCR followed. Using its own MiXCR run on the multiplex PCR reads, TCRdb lists one record per CDR3 protein. Altogether around 670,000 distinct CDR3 sequences are present, around 40% being singletons, with the ten largest covering 44%. Enrollment excluded any patients with other autoimmune diseases, uncontrolled infections, pregnancy or lactation. The diagnosis combined clinical symptoms, thyroxine, TRAb, thyroid ultrasound and orbital computed tomography scans. Many counts were recorded for this clonotype.

The source of this sequence is an adult man with Graves' ophthalmopathy. J is TRBJ2-5 and V is TRBV29-1, with TRBD1 as a possible D gene (6 bases). The sequencing sample was made of peripheral blood. This chain's CDR3 is CSVGTGQAETQYF. The CDR3, as DNA: TGCAGCGTTGGTACAGGGCAGGCAGAGACCCAGTACTTC.